This TCR beta chain originates from a study of cytomegalovirus exposure and HLA in healthy donors. Some clones are missing from TCRdb's copy, which holds only in-frame ones; the method was immunoSEQ multiplex PCR. The table shows fewer than 200,000 clones, with approximately 83% occurring only once. On this clone: What it binds is unknown.

Whole-study results and caveats: Associated with cytomegalovirus, according to the listing, were approximately 160 TCR beta chains.

CDR3 length equals 13 residues. Germline CDR1 reads SGHTA; CDR2 reads FQGNSA. V lost 0 bases and J 10 bases, leaving 10 bases between the germline ends. Sequenced material: PBMCs. V is TRBV7-2 and J is TRBJ2-1, with D possibly being TRBD1 (5 bases). The source is a woman younger than 35 in good health and CMV-seropositive. The CDR3 DNA is TGTGCCAGCAGCTTAGCCCAGGGTGCCGAGCAGTTCTTC. Protein: CASSLAQGAEQFF. The full variable domain, rest sourced from reference TRBV7-2 and TRBJ2-1, is GAGVSQSPSNKVTEKGKDVELRCDPISGHTALYWYRQSLGQGLEFLIYFQGNSAPDKSGLPSDRFSAERTGGSVSTLTIQRTQQEDSAVYLCASSLAQGAEQFFGPGTRLTVL.